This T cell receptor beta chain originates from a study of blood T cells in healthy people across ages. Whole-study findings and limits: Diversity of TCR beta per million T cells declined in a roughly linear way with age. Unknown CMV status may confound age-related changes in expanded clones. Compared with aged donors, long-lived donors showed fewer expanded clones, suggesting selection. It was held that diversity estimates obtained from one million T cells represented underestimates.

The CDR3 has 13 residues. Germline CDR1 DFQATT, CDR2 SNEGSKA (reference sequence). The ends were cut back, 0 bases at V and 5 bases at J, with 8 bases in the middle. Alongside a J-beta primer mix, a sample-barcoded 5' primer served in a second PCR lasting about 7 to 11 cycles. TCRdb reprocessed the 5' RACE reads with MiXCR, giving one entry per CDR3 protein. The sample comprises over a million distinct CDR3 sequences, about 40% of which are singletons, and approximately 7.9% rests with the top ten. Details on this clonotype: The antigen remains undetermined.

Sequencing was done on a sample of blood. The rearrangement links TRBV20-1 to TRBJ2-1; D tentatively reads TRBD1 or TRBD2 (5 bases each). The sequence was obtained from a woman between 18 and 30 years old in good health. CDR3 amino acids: CSARDRDHNEQFF. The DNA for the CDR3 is TGCAGTGCTAGAGACAGGGACCACAATGAGCAGTTCTTC.